This T cell receptor beta chain comes out of a study of shared clonotypes between healthy human individuals. Comments on this clone: What it binds is unknown. Different DNA sequences within this sample yield the same CDR3.

General study results and limits: Of the naive CD4 clonotypes, approximately 5% were shared across a few donors.

Clones were read by immunoSEQ multiplex PCR, and TCRdb kept only the in-frame ones, dropping some. The sample records fewer than 3 million clones, just under 95% being singletons. The sample consisted of naive CD4+ T cells from PBMCs. As for subset: CD45RA+ positively selected. The sequence derives from a man aged 18 to 29 in good health. Some clones in this sample may be carry-over from other donors' samples.

The CDR3 spells CASSPTNYGYTF. The CDR3, as DNA: TGTGCCAGCAGCCCTACCAACTATGGCTACACCTTC. The J gene is TRBJ1-2, the V gene TRBV11-2; D gene unclear. V lost 5 bases and J 2 bases, leaving 6 bases between the germline ends. Germline CDR1 is SGHAT and CDR2 is FQNNGV. The CDR3 is made up of 12 amino acids.